Reported below is one TCR beta chain. These data are taken from a study of blood T cell repertoires in COVID-19. Study in general: Material from acute and convalescent COVID-19 was sourced from the United States, Italy and Spain. The analysed material was cDNA or gDNA that came from T cells, B-cell-depleted T cells, or PBMCs.

This CDR3 has 16 residues. V was pared by 3 bases and J by 2 bases, with 16 bases between. Per the germline V gene, CDR1 is LNHDA and CDR2 is SQIVND (reference sequence). The method was immunoSEQ multiplex PCR; TCRdb's version includes in-frame clones alone and lacks a portion of them. The table has roughly 80,000 clones, more than 75% seen once. Sequenced input: peripheral blood. V and J are TRBV19 and TRBJ2-5; TRBD2 is a possible D gene (7 bases). This TCR was sampled from a human donor in a cohort sampled during active COVID-19. The CDR3 reads CASSILQGGPQETQYF. CDR3 coding DNA: TGTGCCAGTAGTATCCTACAGGGAGGGCCACAAGAGACCCAGTACTTC.